One and the same sample provided the 8 T cell receptor beta chains below, sequenced in a study of cytomegalovirus exposure and HLA in healthy donors. This PCR relied on a set of 60 Vbeta primers and 13 Jbeta primers. This table comes from immunoSEQ multiplex PCR, and its TCRdb copy is limited to in-frame clones, with some not included. The sample table includes 140,000 to 150,000 clones. Sequencing was performed on PBMCs. The origin of the receptors is a woman aged 50 to 60 in good health and CMV-seronegative.

The J gene is TRBJ2-2, the V gene TRBV5-1; 9 bases align to TRBD1. This CDR3 is built from 17 residues. The trim removed 1 base at V and 3 bases at J, leaving 7 bases unmatched. CDR1 and CDR2 from the germline V gene are SGHRS and YFSETQ. CDR3 sequence: CASSLFRDRVYTGELFF. In DNA, the CDR3 is TGCGCCAGCAGCTTGTTCCGGGACAGGGTTTACACCGGGGAGCTGTTTTTT.

The genes are TRBV6-5 and TRBJ2-3, with D unclear. Looked up from germline, CDR1 is MNHEY and CDR2 is SVGAGI. The CDR3 is 13 amino acids. Trimming pared 7 bases from V and 1 base from J, leaving 9 bases between. The CDR3 sequence: CASTTDGTDTQYF. In DNA, the CDR3 is TGTGCCAGCACTACAGACGGCACAGATACGCAGTATTTT.

The J gene is TRBJ2-3, the V gene TRBV6-1; D might be TRBD1 (7 bases). Between the trimmed V and J ends, which lost 2 bases and 5 bases, there was a span of 11 bases. The CDR3 spans 14 residues. Germline CDR1 reads MNHNS; CDR2 reads SASEGT. CDR3 nucleotide sequence: TGTGCCAGCAGTGAACCGCAGGGGGGAGATACGCAGTATTTT. Translation: CASSEPQGGDTQYF.

The chain joins TRBV30 to TRBJ1-5; 7 bases match TRBD1. Germline loops: CDR1 GTSNPN, CDR2 SVGIG (reference sequence). Trimming removed 5 bases from V and 0 bases from J; junction bases left unmatched: 4. The CDR3 extends over 14 amino acids. The CDR3 protein is CAWGTAYSNQPQHF. CDR3 DNA: TGTGCCTGGGGGACAGCATATAGCAATCAGCCCCAGCATTTT.

The V and J genes are TRBV4-1 and TRBJ1-4, with D tentatively TRBD1 (5 bases). This CDR3 region has 13 residues. The V end was cut by 5 bases, the J end by 8 bases, with 12 bases between. Germline V gives CDR1 MGHRA, CDR2 YSYEKL. The CDR3 reads CASSRDLEEKLFF. The CDR3 nucleotides are TGCGCCAGCAGCAGGGACTTAGAGGAAAAACTGTTTTTT.

V gene TRBV4-1 combines with J gene TRBJ2-1; 14 positions agree with TRBD2. Looked up from germline, CDR1 is MGHRA and CDR2 is YSYEKL. Germline trimming cut 4 bases from V and 10 bases from J; bases unmatched to any gene: 9. This CDR3 is built from 16 residues. The CDR3, as DNA: TGCGCCAGCAGCCTTCTAGGGACTAGCGGGAGAGGGGAGCAGTTCTTC. Translating gives CASSLLGTSGRGEQFF.

The J gene is TRBJ1-5, the V gene TRBV19; 7 bases are a match to TRBD1. The CDR3 is made up of 18 amino acids. Germline CDR1 and CDR2: LNHDA and SQIVND (reference sequence). After removal of 2 bases from V and 3 bases from J, the junction contained 13 bases not matched to a gene. This CDR3 reads CASSIIRQGTSNNQPQHF. The CDR3 DNA reads as TGTGCCAGTAGTATAATACGACAGGGTACAAGTAACAATCAGCCCCAGCATTTT.

The chain links TRBV5-4 to TRBJ2-1, with 8 bases matching TRBD2. CDR3 length equals 16 residues. Losses at the gene ends were 0 bases for V and 6 bases for J; bases not matched to a gene: 8. Germline V gives CDR1 SGHNT, CDR2 YYREEE (reference sequence). CDR3 bases: TGTGCCAGCAGCTTGGTGGCGACTAGCGCGGGCAATGAGCAGTTCTTC. It yields the protein CASSLVATSAGNEQFF.